This TCR beta chain was identified in a study of post-analysis software for immune sequencing data. This clonotype has only a few counts. Its antigen is not identified. V lost 4 bases, J lost 0 bases, and 13 bases lay in between. The CDR3 has 15 residues. Germline CDR1 and CDR2: SGHRS and YFSETQ. Unique molecular identifiers featured in each of the TCR beta cDNA libraries. cDNA molecules numbering roughly 0.5 million came from approximately 1 to 10 million T cells. TCRdb itself ran the PCR reads through MiXCR, one entry per CDR3 protein. The data contain about 560,000 distinct CDR3 sequences, roughly 46% of them singletons. Study-wide findings and caveats: Strong co-clustering by F measure was seen for same-batch samples. The five TRBV segments detected at higher frequency in patients than in controls included TRBV5-6, TRBV5-1 and TRBV20-1.

This rearrangement joins TRBV5-1 to TRBJ1-1, with D tentatively TRBD1 (6 bases). Sequenced input: blood. The sequence came from a girl between 5 and 17 years old with multiple sclerosis. The CDR3 loop is CASSPEAGVNTEAFF. Here the CDR3 DNA reads TGCGCCAGCAGCCCCGAGGCAGGGGTGAACACTGAAGCTTTCTTT.